This TCR beta chain appears in the sequencing data of a study of regulatory T cells in long-lasting Graves disease. Time point of the sample: newly diagnosed GD, antithyroid drugs for less than 3 months. From PBMCs, RNA was extracted and then used to make the TCR library. Each patient gave around 10 milliliters of EDTA-anticoagulated peripheral blood. Study-wide results and limits: Patients with persistent Graves' had lower TCR diversity than newly diagnosed patients. Persistent disease showed a preference for TRBV28, TRBJ1-2 and TRBJ2-5. Persistent patients shared some 2,900 public clonotypes among themselves. Newly diagnosed patients shared fewer, at more than 850.

Researchers made TCR beta libraries by using iRepertoire HTBI primers and running Arm-PCR on CDR3 regions. TCRdb processed the multiplex PCR reads anew with MiXCR; each CDR3 protein has one entry. Of around 500,000 distinct CDR3 sequences in the sample, roughly a sixth were seen once. Germline values: CDR1 MNHEY, CDR2 SVGEGT. The CDR3 sequence is 16 residues long. V shed 0 bases, J shed 4 bases, and the junction held 4 bases outside the gene matches. This clonotype was seen many times. Antigen specificity is unknown. These same data were also listed under a study on T cells in Graves' hyperthyroidism and ophthalmopathy.

The receptor's source is a woman between 40 and 65 years old with Graves disease. V and J are TRBV6-2 or TRBV6-3 and TRBJ1-5; TRBD1 agrees at 9 bases. This sample comprised peripheral blood mononuclear cells (PBMCs), obtained at new diagnosis, from a patient treated with antithyroid drugs. CDR3 sequence: CASSYSKQGANQPQHF. CDR3 coding DNA: TGTGCCAGCAGTTACTCGAAACAGGGGGCGAATCAGCCCCAGCATTTT.